The 4 T cell receptor beta chains in this list originate from one sample, sequenced in a study of T-cell memory formation after mild COVID-19. MiXCR, applied by TCRdb to the 5' RACE reads, yields one record per CDR3 protein. Here the sample spans roughly 80,000 distinct CDR3 sequences, roughly 25% being singletons. Material for sequencing was PBMCs or a T cell subset sorted from them (not recorded which). These TCRs come from a man aged 18 to 29 who had mild COVID-19 (a few samples of this study predate the infection). Cell type and time point are not known.

The CDR3 nucleotides are TGTGCCAGCAGCTCGGGACAGGGGTTGGGGCAGCCCCAGCATTTT. Amino acids: CASSSGQGLGQPQHF. The V call is TRBV9, the J call TRBJ1-5; 10 bases are a match to TRBD1. The J segment lost 7 bases and the V segment lost 4 bases, leaving 8 bases of the junction unmatched. Germline assignment: CDR1 SGDLS and CDR2 YYNGEE. CDR3 length: 15 amino acids. Full variable domain (remainder filled in from reference TRBV9 and TRBJ1-5): DSGVTQTPKHLITATGQRVTLRCSPRSGDLSVYWYQQSLDQGLQFLIQYYNGEERAKGNILERFSAQQFPDLHSELNLSSLELGDSALYFCASSSGQGLGQPQHFGDGTRLSIL.

The CDR3 bases are TGTGCCAGCACCCTAGGGACCAATTACGGTGGCTACACCTTC. This gives the protein CASTLGTNYGGYTF. This rearrangement joins TRBV12-3 or TRBV12-4 to TRBJ1-2, with D perhaps matching TRBD1 (5 bases). V lost 7 bases and J lost 7, with 19 bases in between. The CDR3 runs 14 residues.

The chain has TRBV4-3 and TRBJ2-1, with D possibly matching TRBD2 (7 bases). V was cut by 3 bases and J by 4 bases, with 19 bases left in between. Germline V gene data show CDR1 as LGHNA and CDR2 as YSLEER. The length of the CDR3 is 17 residues. The CDR3 DNA reads TGCGCCAGCAGCCATGGCGGGGGCAAAGAGCCTTACAATGAGCAGTTCTTC. Its protein product is CASSHGGGKEPYNEQFF.

This clonotype was recorded a few times. V and J are TRBV5-1 and TRBJ1-2, with D tentatively TRBD1 (6 bases). This CDR3 contains 16 residues. The V gene lost 2 bases and the J gene lost 7 bases, with 21 bases spanning the gap. Germline assignment: CDR1 SGHRS and CDR2 YFSETQ. This CDR3 reads CASSFLGAGAIFGYTF. DNA for the CDR3: TGCGCCAGCAGCTTCCTGGGGGCAGGGGCTATTTTTGGCTACACCTTC.